This T cell receptor beta chain was captured by sequencing in a study of blood T cell repertoires in COVID-19. This CDR3 has 19 residues. Germline CDR1 and CDR2: MNHEY and SVGEGT. J was trimmed by 0 bases and V by 4 bases; bases with no gene match: 14. Using immunoSEQ multiplex PCR, the repertoire was profiled, and TCRdb retains in-frame clones only, with some absent. The sample carries under 250,000 clones, 83% recorded once. The TCR originated in a woman in her thirties or forties who had been exposed to COVID-19. Sequencing input: PBMCs or T cells enriched from blood (not recorded which). This chain uses TRBV6-2 or TRBV6-3 with TRBJ2-7, with 11 bases that match TRBD2. CDR3 nucleotides: TGTGCCAGCAGTTGGAGCCCAACTAGCGGGGGCCTACTCTCCTACGAGCAGTACTTC. As protein: CASSWSPTSGGLLSYEQYF.